This record looks at one T cell receptor (beta chain) sequence and its context. Its specificity is unknown. CDR1 is SGHVS, CDR2 FQNEAQ, per germline. CDR3 length: 15 amino acids. V lost 6 bases to trimming and J lost 10 bases; unmatched junction nucleotides: 16. Data came from immunoSEQ multiplex PCR; TCRdb stores just in-frame clones and leaves some out. The sample contains roughly 680,000 clones, over 60% of which appear only once. These data come from a study of shared clonotypes between healthy human individuals. Study-level background: Each donor's CD8 memory used one plate, CD8 naive two, each CD4 subset three. General study results and limits: Blood was the sole source, and tissue repertoires probably differ.

The sequencing input was memory CD4+ T cells sorted from blood. Subset in this sample: CD45RA-negative fraction. The rearrangement joins TRBV7-8 to TRBJ1-1; 8 bases map to TRBD1. The sequence was collected from a woman under 40 in good health. The CDR3 sequence is CASRGTGGRTLGAFF. CDR3 DNA: TGTGCCAGCAGAGGGACAGGCGGCAGGACCCTAGGAGCTTTCTTT.